A selection of T cell receptor beta chains follows, all from one sample in a study of early T cells in non-severe SARS-CoV-2 infection. TCRdb re-called the 5' RACE reads through MiXCR, storing one row per CDR3 protein. Seen here are roughly 75,000 distinct CDR3 sequences, about 12% observed once, and the top ten hold more than 3%. Sequenced: whole blood. These receptors all stem from an adult who was a healthcare worker with PCR-confirmed SARS-CoV-2 infection or an uninfected control (not recorded which). Each CDR3 is given with its conserved first and last residue. D genes are given only for firm matches. Some rows have no size entry. The others give once, few or many, or a class for an expanded clone.

J,D,size,V,DNA,CDR3
TRBJ2-2,-,-,TRBV20-1,TGCAGTGCTGCTTGGACGGGCACCGGGGAGCTGTTTTTT,CSAAWTGTGELFF
TRBJ2-2,-,-,TRBV19,TGTGCCAGTAGTATCATCCCTAGCTCCGGGGAGCTGTTTTTT,CASSIIPSSGELFF
TRBJ2-4,-,-,TRBV10-2,TGCGCCAGCAGTGAGTCCGACCGGAGGAGGAGGGACATTCAGTACTTC,CASSESDRRRRDIQYF
TRBJ2-4,-,-,TRBV3-1,TGTGCCAGCAGCCCCGGGGTAGCCAAAAACATTCAGTACTTC,CASSPGVAKNIQYF
TRBJ2-1,TRBD2,many,TRBV7-3,TGTGCCAGCAGCTTATTGCGGGAGGGCCGGTATGAGCAGTTCTTC,CASSLLREGRYEQFF
TRBJ2-4,-,-,TRBV5-4,TGTGCCAGCAGCGCAGGGACCAGGGACATTCAGTACTTC,CASSAGTRDIQYF
TRBJ1-6,TRBD1,many,TRBV9,TGTGCCAGCAGCCCCGGACAGGGGGCTAATTCACCCCTCCACTTT,CASSPGQGANSPLHF
TRBJ2-7,TRBD1,-,TRBV20-1,TGCAGTACCCGGACAGGCACCTACGAGCAGTACTTC,CSTRTGTYEQYF
TRBJ1-1,-,-,TRBV7-9,TGTGCCAGCAGCTTACAACAGAATGGGGCTTTCTTT,CASSLQQNGAFF
TRBJ2-1,-,-,TRBV10-3,TGTGCCATCAGTGAGGTAGGAGGAGGTGAGCAGTTCTTC,CAISEVGGGEQFF
TRBJ1-1,TRBD1,few,TRBV12-3/TRBV12-4,TGTGCCAGCAGCAAACAGGGGGCCCTAAACACTGAAGCTTTCTTT,CASSKQGALNTEAFF
TRBJ1-5,TRBD1,-,TRBV4-2,TGTGCCAGCAGCCAAGATCAAGGGGGCCGCAATCAGCCCCAGCATTTT,CASSQDQGGRNQPQHF
TRBJ2-3,-,few,TRBV7-9,TGTGCCAGCAGACCAGAGGGGACTAGCACAGATACGCAGTATTTT,CASRPEGTSTDTQYF
TRBJ2-7,-,-,TRBV18,TGTGCCAGCTCACCGCCCGGCGGGAAGGGTATGGAGCAGTACTTC,CASSPPGGKGMEQYF
TRBJ2-1,TRBD1,many,TRBV2,TGTGCCAGCAGGGGACAGGGGGCTTGGAATGAGCAGTTCTTC,CASRGQGAWNEQFF
TRBJ2-5,-,many,TRBV20-1,TGCAGTGCTATTGGGGAGACCCAGTACTTC,CSAIGETQYF
TRBJ1-5,-,many,TRBV27,TGTGCCAGCAGCTTTAGGACTACGGGTCAGCCCCAGCATTTT,CASSFRTTGQPQHF
TRBJ2-3,-,many,TRBV7-9,TGTGCCAGCAGCTTGAGCGGCTCCACAGATACGCAGTATTTT,CASSLSGSTDTQYF
TRBJ2-1,TRBD2,-,TRBV7-2,TGTGCCAGCACTCCCCTAGCGGGATACAATGAGCAGTTCTTC,CASTPLAGYNEQFF
TRBJ1-3,-,many,TRBV20-1,TGCAGTGCTAGAGATCCCAGCTCTGGAAACACCATATATTTT,CSARDPSSGNTIYF
TRBJ2-1,-,-,TRBV5-1,TGCGCCAGCAGCCCGCGACTCCTAGGCTCCTACAATGAGCAGTTCTTC,CASSPRLLGSYNEQFF
TRBJ2-4,TRBD2,many,TRBV28,TGTGCCAGCAGTTCCATAGCGGGACTTCAGTACTTC,CASSSIAGLQYF
TRBJ2-1,-,many,TRBV20-1,TGCAGTGCTAGAGAATTATGGGATAGCAGAAACAATGAGCAGTTCTTC,CSARELWDSRNNEQFF